Below are 3 T cell receptor beta chains sequenced from a single sample in a study of blood T cell repertoires in COVID-19. TCRdb's table, derived via immunoSEQ multiplex PCR, lists solely in-frame clones and lacks some. Found here are under 150,000 clones, around 90% of them singletons; the top ten hold 3.5% to 5.5%. Material: peripheral blood. The receptors come from a man aged 55 to 70 with COVID-19, enrolled during active disease.

This clone has only one observation. The rearrangement links TRBV27 to TRBJ2-7; tentatively, D is TRBD2 (6 bases). Germline loops: CDR1 MNHEY, CDR2 SMNVEV (reference sequence). V was cut by 4 bases and J by 6 bases, with 13 bases left in between. There are 13 residues in the CDR3. The CDR3 here is CASSYGGSREQYF. The CDR3 DNA sequence: TGTGCCAGCAGTTACGGAGGGAGCCGCGAGCAGTACTTC.

The chain couples TRBV29-1 to TRBJ2-2; TRBD2 might be the D (5 bases). This CDR3 region has 13 residues. The germline V gene has CDR1 SQVTM and CDR2 ANQGSEA. V shed 7 bases and J shed 4 bases, with 13 bases lying between them. In DNA, the CDR3 is TGCAGCGGAACACACCGGGGCACCGGGGAGCTGTTTTTT. As protein: CSGTHRGTGELFF.

Here the CDR3 reads CATSYGRGSTDTQYF. The CDR3 region has the DNA TGTGCCACCAGTTACGGACGGGGAAGCACAGATACGCAGTATTTT. The chain is built from TRBV24-1 and TRBJ2-3; perhaps TRBD2 as D (5 bases). V lost 6 bases to trimming and J lost 0 bases, with 12 bases between them. The CDR3 is 15 amino acids. The germline V gene has CDR1 KGHDR and CDR2 SFDVKD.